This T cell receptor (beta chain) came from a study of cytomegalovirus exposure and HLA in healthy donors. The CDR3 covers 14 residues. The V and J ends lost 3 bases and 5 bases, in that order; junction bases with no gene match: 1. Germline V CDR1 and CDR2: SGHAT, FQNNGV. PCR involved 60 Vbeta and 13 Jbeta primers. Sequencing used immunoSEQ multiplex PCR; TCRdb keeps in-frame clones, though not all of them. The data show around 110,000 clones, with roughly 80% seen just once and 2% to 2.5% held by the top ten. Study findings and constraints: With further analysis later on, most CMV-associated TCR beta chains appeared HLA-restricted.

About this clone itself: Its specificity is unknown.

This clonotype was sampled from a young man in good health and CMV-seronegative. Sample: PBMCs. This chain links TRBV11-2 with TRBJ1-4, with 9 bases lining up with TRBD1. Here the CDR3 DNA reads TGTGCCAGCAGCTTGGGACAGGGCAATGAAAAACTGTTTTTT. It codes for CASSLGQGNEKLFF. Full variable domain (remainder filled in from reference TRBV11-2 and TRBJ1-4): EAGVAQSPRYKIIEKRQSVAFWCNPISGHATLYWYQQILGQGPKLLIQFQNNGVVDDSQLPKDRFSAERLKGVDSTLKIQPAKLEDSAVYLCASSLGQGNEKLFFGSGTQLSVL.